This T cell receptor beta chain was sequenced during a study of blood T cell repertoires in COVID-19. The overall study: Whether acute or convalescent, the COVID-19 samples came from the United States, Italy and Spain.

Generated by immunoSEQ multiplex PCR, the TCRdb table keeps only in-frame clones and is missing some. The profile shows about 200,000 clones, about four fifths of them singletons. Deletions cut 0 bases from V and 1 base from J, with 11 bases between. Germline values: CDR1 KGHDR, CDR2 SFDVKD. The CDR3 has 16 amino acids. This sequence was found in a man aged 40-50 years who had recovered from COVID-19. Source material: PBMCs or T cells enriched from blood (not recorded which). The chain links TRBV24-1 to TRBJ2-5; TRBD2 might be the D (6 bases). CDR3 in amino acids: CATSDLTTGVQETQYF. The CDR3 DNA reads TGTGCCACCAGTGATTTGACGACGGGAGTCCAAGAGACCCAGTACTTC.